This T cell receptor (beta chain) appears in the sequencing data of a study of T cells in Graves' hyperthyroidism and ophthalmopathy. Germline values: CDR1 ENHRY, CDR2 SYGVKD. There are 13 residues in the CDR3. With respect to this clonotype: A junction boundary mismatches the germline segment, possibly from a read error.

What was amplified from RNA transcripts were TCR beta CDR3 regions. RT-PCR in the first round (using the HTBI primer set) targeted the TCR CDR3. TCRdb reprocessed the multiplex PCR reads via MiXCR and lists one record per CDR3 protein. Of approximately 570,000 distinct CDR3 sequences in the sample, about 20% were seen once. This TCR derives from a man in his forties or fifties with Graves' ophthalmopathy. The chain employs TRBV10-3 and TRBJ2-3; TRBD2 might be the D (6 bases). The sequencing input was blood. CDR3 sequence: CAIRGGSTGTQYF. The CDR3 nucleotides are TGTGCCATCAGGGGGGGTAGCACAGGTACGCAGTATTTT.